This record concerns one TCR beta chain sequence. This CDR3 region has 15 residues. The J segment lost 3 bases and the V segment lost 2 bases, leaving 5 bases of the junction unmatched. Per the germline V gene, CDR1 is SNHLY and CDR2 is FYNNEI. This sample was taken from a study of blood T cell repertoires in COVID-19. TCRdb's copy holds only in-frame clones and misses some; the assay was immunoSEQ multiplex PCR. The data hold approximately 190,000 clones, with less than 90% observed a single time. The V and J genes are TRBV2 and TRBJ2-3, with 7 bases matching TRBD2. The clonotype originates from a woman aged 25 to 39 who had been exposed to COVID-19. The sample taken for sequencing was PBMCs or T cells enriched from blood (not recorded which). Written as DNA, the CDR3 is TGTGCCAGCAGTGAATTGCGGGGAGGGACAGATACGCAGTATTTT. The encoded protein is CASSELRGGTDTQYF.